This T cell receptor beta chain comes out of a study of cytomegalovirus exposure and HLA in healthy donors. Findings of the study overall: Researchers counted 164 TCR beta chains as cytomegalovirus-associated.

The donors were part of the approximately 130-subject validation cohort, which stood apart from the approximately 670-subject first cohort. This clone turned up a few times. Its cognate antigen is unknown. Some clones are missing from TCRdb's copy, which holds only in-frame ones; the method was immunoSEQ multiplex PCR. The top ten hold about 4% of the sample, which has 100,000 or so clones, 87% seen once. CDR3 length equals 16 residues. Trimming stripped 5 bases from V and 4 bases from J, with 20 bases between. Germline V gene lookup returns CDR1 SGHTA and CDR2 FQGNSA. The TCR sequence derives from a woman in her twenties or thirties in good health and CMV-seronegative. Sequenced input: PBMCs. This chain connects TRBV7-2 to TRBJ1-2, with a weak D call TRBD1 (5 bases). CDR3 DNA sequence: TGTGCCAGCAGCCCGGGGGGGGGAAGAGTGGGCTATGGCTACACCTTC. It specifies CASSPGGGRVGYGYTF.